Below, 2 T cell receptor beta chains from the same sample are listed, as sequenced in a study of beta chain features in type 1 diabetes. Every isolated RNA sample was fully reverse transcribed, so sequencing captured expressed TCRB transcripts. Clones were read by immunoSEQ multiplex PCR, and TCRdb kept only the in-frame ones, dropping some. Of under 50,000 clones in the sample, around 50% were seen once. Sequencing was carried out using Tregs from blood. These TCRs come from a woman aged 18-29 years in good health.

The chain is built from TRBV28 and TRBJ2-3, with TRBD2 as a possible D gene (5 bases). The CDR3 has 15 amino acids. V lost 3 bases to trimming and J lost 3 bases, with 13 bases between them. CDR1 is MDHEN, CDR2 SYDVKM, per germline. CDR3 sequence reads: CASSLSGRHTDTQYF. The CDR3 DNA follows: TGTGCCAGCAGTTTGAGTGGGAGACATACAGATACGCAGTATTTT.

This clone was seen more than once but under ten times. V and J are TRBV28 and TRBJ2-5; TRBD2 is a possible D gene (6 bases). The J call is uncertain, as TRBJ2-7 better fits the DNA end. From germline, CDR1 is MDHEN and CDR2 SYDVKM. The CDR3 is made up of 12 amino acids. The CDR3 loop reads CASSRGFYEQYF. In nucleotides, the CDR3 is TGTGCCAGCAGTCGGGGGTTCTACGAGCAGTACTTC.